A single sample gave rise to the 6 T cell receptor beta chains below, sequenced in a study of cytomegalovirus exposure and HLA in healthy donors. Both 60 Vbeta primers and 13 Jbeta primers went into the PCR. Sequencing was performed with immunoSEQ multiplex PCR; in TCRdb, only in-frame clones are kept and a portion is missing. The sample consists of approximately 150,000 clones, about 74% of them appearing once. Sequenced material: PBMCs. These receptors all stem from a male donor in good health and CMV-seronegative.

This clone is a singleton in its sample. The rearrangement links TRBV6-5 to TRBJ1-5, with D uncertain. Germline CDR1 MNHEY, CDR2 SVGAGI. Trimming removed 6 bases at V and 4 bases at J, with 10 bases between. The CDR3 length is 13 residues. The CDR3 here is CASRPTGNQPQHF. As DNA, the CDR3 is TGTGCCAGCAGGCCGACGGGGAATCAGCCCCAGCATTTT.

V and J are TRBV28 and TRBJ2-3; TRBD2 agrees at 8 bases. Trimming cost V 4 bases and J 4 bases; bases outside gene matches: 4. The CDR3 has 14 amino acids. Germline V lookup: CDR1 MDHEN, CDR2 SYDVKM. As DNA, the CDR3 is TGTGCCAGCAGTTCAGCGGGAGAAGCAGATACGCAGTATTTT. This encodes CASSSAGEADTQYF.

The gene calls are TRBV7-2 and TRBJ1-2; no reliable D call. V lost 1 base and J 9 bases, leaving 12 bases between the germline ends. Germline V gene lookup returns CDR1 SGHTA and CDR2 FQGNSA. This CDR3 comprises 13 residues. CDR3 loop: CASSLGSGPSYTF. The CDR3 DNA sequence: TGTGCCAGCAGCTTAGGCAGCGGCCCGAGCTACACCTTC. Full variable domain (missing parts from reference TRBV7-2 and TRBJ1-2): GAGVSQSPSNKVTEKGKDVELRCDPISGHTALYWYRQSLGQGLEFLIYFQGNSAPDKSGLPSDRFSAERTGGSVSTLTIQRTQQEDSAVYLCASSLGSGPSYTFGSGTRLTVV.

The V gene is TRBV13, the J gene TRBJ2-6; weak D call: TRBD2 (6 bases). Trimming removed 9 bases from V and 0 bases from J, with 15 bases in between. The CDR3 is 16 amino acids. Germline loops: CDR1 PRHDT, CDR2 FYEKMQ (reference sequence). The CDR3 protein is CARKGGAGSGANVLTF. The DNA of the CDR3 is TGTGCCAGGAAGGGCGGGGCCGGCTCTGGGGCCAACGTCCTGACTTTC.

The chain recombines TRBV7-8 with TRBJ2-7, with 11 bases that match TRBD1. This CDR3 is 14 amino acids long. The ends lost 4 bases at V and 7 bases at J; junction bases unmatched: 6. From germline, CDR1 is SGHVS and CDR2 FQNEAQ. In DNA form, the CDR3 reads TGTGCCAGCAGCTCCGGACAGGGGGCGGGGGAGCAGTACTTC. This sequence encodes CASSSGQGAGEQYF.

The J gene is TRBJ2-7, the V gene TRBV2; 9 bases are shared with TRBD1. Looked up from germline, CDR1 is SNHLY and CDR2 is FYNNEI. Losses at the gene ends were 4 bases for V and 5 bases for J; bases not matched to a gene: 6. The CDR3 is 14 amino acids. CDR3 DNA sequence: TGTGCCAGCAGTGGGAGGGACAGGGCCCACGAGCAGTACTTC. As protein: CASSGRDRAHEQYF.